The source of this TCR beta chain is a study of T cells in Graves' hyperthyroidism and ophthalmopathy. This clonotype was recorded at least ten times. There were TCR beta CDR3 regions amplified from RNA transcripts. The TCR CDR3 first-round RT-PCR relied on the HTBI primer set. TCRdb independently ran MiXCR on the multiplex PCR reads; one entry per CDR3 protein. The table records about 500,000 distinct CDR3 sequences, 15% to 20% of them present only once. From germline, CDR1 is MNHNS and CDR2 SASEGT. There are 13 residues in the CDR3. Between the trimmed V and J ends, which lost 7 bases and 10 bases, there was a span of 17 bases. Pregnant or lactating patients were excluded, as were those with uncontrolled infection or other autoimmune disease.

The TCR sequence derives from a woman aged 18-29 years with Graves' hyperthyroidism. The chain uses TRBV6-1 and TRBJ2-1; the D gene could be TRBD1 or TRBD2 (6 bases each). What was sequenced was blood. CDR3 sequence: CASNEGEVNEQFF. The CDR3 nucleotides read TGTGCCAGCAATGAGGGGGAGGTCAACGAGCAGTTCTTC.